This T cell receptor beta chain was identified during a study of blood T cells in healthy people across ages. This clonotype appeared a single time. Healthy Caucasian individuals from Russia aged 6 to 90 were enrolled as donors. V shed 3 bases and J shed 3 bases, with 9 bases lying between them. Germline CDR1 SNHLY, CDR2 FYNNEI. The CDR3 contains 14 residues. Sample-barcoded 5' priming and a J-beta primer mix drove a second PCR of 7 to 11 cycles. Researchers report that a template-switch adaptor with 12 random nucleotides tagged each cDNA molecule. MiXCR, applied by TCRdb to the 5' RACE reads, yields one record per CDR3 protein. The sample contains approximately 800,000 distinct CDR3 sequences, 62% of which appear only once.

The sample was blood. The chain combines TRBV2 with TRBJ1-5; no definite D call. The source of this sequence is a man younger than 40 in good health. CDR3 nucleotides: TGTGCCAGCAGTGAGGAAGGGATCAATCAGCCCCAGCATTTT. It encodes CASSEEGINQPQHF.